Each of the 8 T cell receptor beta chains below was sequenced from the same sample in a study of CXCR3-negative and CXCR3-positive naive CD8 T cells. UMI-labeled TRB cDNA libraries were prepared by 5' RACE. TCRdb re-called the 5' RACE reads and gives one entry per CDR3 protein, without DNA. The table for this sample gives about 24,000 distinct CDR3 sequences. Material: naive CXCR3- CD8+ T cells from blood. As to subset: CD45RO-CCR7+CD27+CD95- naive CD8+ T cells lacking CXCR3 (TNR3-). The source is a human donor in good health. Some clones in this sample may be carry-over from other donors' samples.

This chain joins TRBV29-1 and TRBJ2-7; the D call of TRBD1 rests on TCRdb alone, since no DNA is present to check it. CDR3 length equals 15 residues. Per the germline V gene, CDR1 is SQVTM and CDR2 is ANQGSEA. The CDR3: CSVVGTGARAYEQYF.

The chain carries TRBV6-5 and TRBJ1-6. This CDR3 comprises 16 residues. Germline CDR1 is MNHEY and CDR2 is SVGAGI. CDR3 region: CASSYAWGGYDSPLHF.

This chain connects TRBV29-1 to TRBJ2-5; TCRdb picks TRBD1, but there is no DNA to check that call. Germline CDR1 is SQVTM and CDR2 is ANQGSEA. The CDR3 sequence is 15 residues long. The CDR3 loop is CSVEDRDRVIETQYF.

The V call is TRBV11-2, the J call TRBJ1-2. In germline, CDR1 is SGHAT, CDR2 FQNNGV. The CDR3 length is 11 residues. The CDR3 loop is CASSSSGGYTF.

V usage is TRBV29-1 and J usage is TRBJ2-7. This CDR3 contains 11 residues. Germline CDR1 reads SQVTM; CDR2 reads ANQGSEA. The CDR3 loop reads CSVDMGYEQYF.

The chain carries TRBV12-3 or TRBV12-4 and TRBJ2-1. This CDR3 is built from 11 residues. The CDR3 reads CASSLMFEQFF.

This chain uses TRBV28 with TRBJ2-3. This CDR3 is built from 11 residues. Germline CDR1 reads MDHEN; CDR2 reads SYDVKM. The CDR3 region is CASRYSDTQYF.

This chain uses TRBV5-1 with TRBJ1-1; TCRdb reports TRBD1, a call that lacks DNA to check it against. CDR1 is SGHRS, CDR2 YFSETQ, per germline. There are 13 residues in the CDR3. The chain's CDR3 is CASSPSWGTEAFF. The entire variable domain, with the rest obtained from reference TRBV5-1 and TRBJ1-1, is as follows: KAGVTQTPRYLIKTRGQQVTLSCSPISGHRSVSWYQQTPGQGLQFLFEYFSETQRNKGNFPGRFSGRQFSNSRSEMNVSTLELGDSALYLCASSPSWGTEAFFGQGTRLTVV.